Sequencing of this T cell receptor (beta chain) was carried out in a study of CD8 T cells in ankylosing spondylitis. Germline CDR1 PRHDT, CDR2 FYEKMQ (reference sequence). V lost 5 bases to trimming and J lost 7 bases, with 20 bases between them. This CDR3 contains 15 residues. Scientists made TCR beta libraries using quantitative 5'-RACE with molecular barcodes. Via MiXCR, TCRdb re-called the 5' RACE reads, giving one row per CDR3 protein. This sample has 31,000 or so distinct CDR3 sequences; 30% occur once, and the top ten carry 45% to 55%. The chain recombines TRBV13 with TRBJ1-2; TRBD1 might be the D (6 bases). The source is a male donor with ankylosing spondylitis. Material: synovial fluid, either unsorted or a sorted T cell fraction (not recorded which). The CDR3 DNA reads as TGTGCCAGCAGCACCCCGGAGTGGGGGGCTTTTGGCTACACCTTC. As protein: CASSTPEWGAFGYTF.